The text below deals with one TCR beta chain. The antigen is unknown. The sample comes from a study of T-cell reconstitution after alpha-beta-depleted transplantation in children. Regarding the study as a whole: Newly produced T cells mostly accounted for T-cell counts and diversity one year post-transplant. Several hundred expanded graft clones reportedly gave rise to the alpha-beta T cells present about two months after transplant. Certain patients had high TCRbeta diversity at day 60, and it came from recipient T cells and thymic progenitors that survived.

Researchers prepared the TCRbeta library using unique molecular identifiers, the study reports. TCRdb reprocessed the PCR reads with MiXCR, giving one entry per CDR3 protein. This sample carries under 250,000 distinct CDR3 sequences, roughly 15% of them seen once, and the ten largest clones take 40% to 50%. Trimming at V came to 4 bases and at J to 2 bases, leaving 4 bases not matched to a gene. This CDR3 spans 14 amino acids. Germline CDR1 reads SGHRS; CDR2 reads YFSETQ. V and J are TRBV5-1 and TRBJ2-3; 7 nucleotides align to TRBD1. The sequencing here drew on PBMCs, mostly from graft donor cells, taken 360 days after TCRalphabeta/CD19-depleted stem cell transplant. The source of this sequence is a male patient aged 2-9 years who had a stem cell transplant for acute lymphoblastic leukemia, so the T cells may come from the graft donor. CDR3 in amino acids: CASSPGQNTDTQYF. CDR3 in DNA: TGCGCCAGCAGCCCGGGACAGAACACAGATACGCAGTATTTT.